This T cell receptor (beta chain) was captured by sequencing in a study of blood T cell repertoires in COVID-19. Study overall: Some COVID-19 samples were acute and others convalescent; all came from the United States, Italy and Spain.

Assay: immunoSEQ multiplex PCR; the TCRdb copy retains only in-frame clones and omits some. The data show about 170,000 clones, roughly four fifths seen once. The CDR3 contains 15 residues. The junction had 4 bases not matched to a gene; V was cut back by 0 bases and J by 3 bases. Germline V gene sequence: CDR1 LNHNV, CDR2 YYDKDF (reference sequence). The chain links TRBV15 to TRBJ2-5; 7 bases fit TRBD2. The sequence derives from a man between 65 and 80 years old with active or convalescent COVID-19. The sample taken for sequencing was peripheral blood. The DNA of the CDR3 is TGTGCCACCAGCAGAGATTCTCGGGGGGAAGAGACCCAGTACTTC. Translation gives CATSRDSRGEETQYF.